The entry below describes one T cell receptor (beta chain). Its antigen is still unknown. The time point is: persistent/refractory GD, antithyroid drugs over 5 years with positive TRAb. PBMC-extracted RNA yielded the TCR library. The TCR beta library used iRepertoire HTBI primers with Arm-PCR amplification of CDR3. In TCRdb, the multiplex PCR reads were re-called with MiXCR into one record per CDR3 protein. The sample lists 650,000 to 700,000 distinct CDR3 sequences; about 32% were seen once. Germline lookup yields CDR1 LNHDA and CDR2 SQIVND (reference sequence). The CDR3 length is 16 residues. V gave up 1 base and J gave up 1 base; unmatched junction bases: 4. The data were taken from a study of regulatory T cells in long-lasting Graves disease. The wider study: The term persistent Graves' disease signified upward of 5 years on antithyroid drugs with positive TSH receptor antibodies.

Study-wide results and caveats: Preferential use of TRBV28, TRBJ1-2 and TRBJ2-5 was seen in persistent disease. Between persistent patients, about 2,800 public clonotypes were shared, exceeding the approximately 900 shared between new patients. Samples came from peripheral blood alone, without thyroid tissue.

The specimen was peripheral blood mononuclear cells (PBMCs), collected when the disease was refractory, from a patient treated with antithyroid drugs. This receptor was taken from a female donor with Graves disease. The rearrangement uses TRBV19 and TRBJ1-5, with 7 bases lining up with TRBD1. Written as DNA, the CDR3 is TGTGCCAGTAGTATAGGGGGGACAGCCAGCAATCAGCCCCAGCATTTT. Translated: CASSIGGTASNQPQHF.